This T cell receptor (beta chain) was found in a study of T cell repertoires in cytomegalovirus infection. The overall study: In the study, CMV epitopes included recently identified HLA-C-restricted and well-studied HLA-B-restricted ones. An indication of both CMV infection and matching HLA type came from public TCR beta signatures.

This clonotype occurred many times. Antigen specificity is unknown. Whole-study findings and limits: The ex vivo response was dominated by HLA-C-restricted CMV-specific TCR beta clonotypes. Pooled public TCR beta family frequency picked out CMV carriers with the relevant HLA.

The CDR3 contains 14 residues. Germline CDR1 reads SGHTA; CDR2 reads FQGNSA. The J segment lost 5 bases and the V segment lost 4 bases, leaving 4 bases of the junction unmatched. A single record per CDR3 protein comes from TCRdb applying MiXCR to the reads. Seen here are some 350,000 distinct CDR3 sequences, approximately 32% observed once, and the top ten hold 20%. V usage is TRBV7-2 and J usage is TRBJ2-7, with TRBD2 matching 11 bases. Sequencing was performed on cultured PBMCs, taken from culture after CMV antigen stimulation. The source is a human donor in good health (CMV status not recorded). Some clones in this sample may be carry-over from other donors' samples. The CDR3 DNA follows: TGTGCCAGCAGCTGGACTAGCGGGTCTGACGAGCAGTACTTC. Encoded protein: CASSWTSGSDEQYF.